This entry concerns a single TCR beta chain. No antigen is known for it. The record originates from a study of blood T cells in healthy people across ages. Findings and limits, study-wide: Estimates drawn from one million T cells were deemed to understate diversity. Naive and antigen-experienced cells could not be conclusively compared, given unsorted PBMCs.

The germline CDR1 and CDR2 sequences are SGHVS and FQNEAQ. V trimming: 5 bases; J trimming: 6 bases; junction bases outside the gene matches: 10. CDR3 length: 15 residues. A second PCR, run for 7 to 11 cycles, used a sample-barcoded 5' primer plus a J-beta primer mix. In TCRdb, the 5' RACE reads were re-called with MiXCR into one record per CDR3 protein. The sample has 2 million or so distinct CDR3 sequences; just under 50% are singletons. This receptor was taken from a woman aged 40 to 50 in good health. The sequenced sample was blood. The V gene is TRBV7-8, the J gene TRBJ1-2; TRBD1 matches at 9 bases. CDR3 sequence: CASSETGGADDGYTF. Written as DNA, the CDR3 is TGTGCCAGCAGCGAGACAGGGGGGGCGGATGATGGCTACACCTTC. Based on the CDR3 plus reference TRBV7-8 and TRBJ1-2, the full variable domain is GAGVSQSPRYKVAKRGQDVALRCDPISGHVSLFWYQQALGQGPEFLTYFQNEAQLDKSGLPSDRFFAERPEGSVSTLKIQRTQQEDSAVYLCASSETGGADDGYTFGSGTRLTVV.